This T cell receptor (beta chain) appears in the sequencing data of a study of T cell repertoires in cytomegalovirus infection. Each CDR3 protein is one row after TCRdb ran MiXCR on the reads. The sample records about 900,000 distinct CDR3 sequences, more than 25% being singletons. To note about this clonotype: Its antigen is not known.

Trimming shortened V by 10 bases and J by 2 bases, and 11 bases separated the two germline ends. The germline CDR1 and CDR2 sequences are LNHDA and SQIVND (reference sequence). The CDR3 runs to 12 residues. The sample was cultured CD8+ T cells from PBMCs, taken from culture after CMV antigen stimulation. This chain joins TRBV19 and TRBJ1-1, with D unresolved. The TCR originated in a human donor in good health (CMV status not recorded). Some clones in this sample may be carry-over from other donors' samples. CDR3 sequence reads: CATYDGNTEAFF. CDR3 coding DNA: TGTGCCACCTACGACGGAAACACTGAAGCTTTCTTT. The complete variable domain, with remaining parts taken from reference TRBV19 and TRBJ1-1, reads DGGITQSPKYLFRKEGQNVTLSCEQNLNHDAMYWYRQDPGQGLRLIYYSQIVNDFQKGDIAEGYSVSREKKESFPLTVTSAQKNPTAFYLCATYDGNTEAFFGQGTRLTVV.